Here is one TCR beta chain with its context. This specimen belongs to a study of shared clonotypes between healthy human individuals. The protocol was immunoSEQ multiplex PCR, while the TCRdb copy is restricted to in-frame clones and leaves out a portion. Of fewer than 850,000 clones listed, about three quarters are singletons. CDR1 and CDR2 from the germline V gene are MNHEY and SVGAGI. The CDR3 contains 16 residues. V shed 2 bases and J 4 bases; nucleotides not matched to a gene: 10. The chain recombines TRBV6-5 with TRBJ1-1; 7 bases are a match to TRBD1. The material sequenced was memory CD4+ T cells sorted from blood. The subset: CD45RA-negative fraction. The sequence was obtained from a woman in her twenties or thirties in good health. Here the CDR3 DNA reads TGTGCCAGCAGTTACCCCTCCCGGACAGGCCGCACTGAAGCTTTCTTT. Encoded protein: CASSYPSRTGRTEAFF.